A selection of T cell receptor beta chains follows, all from one sample in a study of blood T cell repertoires in COVID-19. Using immunoSEQ multiplex PCR, the repertoire was profiled, and TCRdb retains in-frame clones only, with some absent. This sample yields around 260,000 clones, of which about nine tenths are seen a single time; about 3% belongs to the top ten. Material for sequencing was peripheral blood. Every receptor here comes from a woman aged 30 to 39 with active or convalescent COVID-19. Both conserved end residues are part of each CDR3. A D gene is named only where the DNA matches it firmly. Not every row has a clone size; where given, it reads once, few, many or a size class.

J: TRBJ2-5
V: TRBV27
D: -
size: -
DNA: TGTGCCAGCAGTTTCCGTAGCAGTACCGTAGAGACCCAGTACTTC
CDR3: CASSFRSSTVETQYF

J: TRBJ2-7
V: TRBV28
D: -
size: -
DNA: TGTGCCAGCAGTTTATCGGGGGAGGACGAGCAGTACTTC
CDR3: CASSLSGEDEQYF

J: TRBJ1-2
V: TRBV4-3
D: -
size: -
DNA: TGCGCCAGCAGCCAAGATTTGGGCAGGGGAATAGACTATGGCTACACCTTC
CDR3: CASSQDLGRGIDYGYTF

J: TRBJ1-2
V: TRBV27
D: -
size: -
DNA: TGTGCCAGCTCTCTTCAAGGGGGTCTCTATGGCTACACCTTC
CDR3: CASSLQGGLYGYTF

J: TRBJ1-5
V: TRBV5-8
D: -
size: -
DNA: TGTGCCAGCAGCCCTGGTGTTGTAGTAAATCAGCCCCAGCATTTT
CDR3: CASSPGVVVNQPQHF

J: TRBJ1-2
V: TRBV28
D: -
size: -
DNA: TGTGCCAGCAGTTTTGGACGGGGTGGCTACACCTTC
CDR3: CASSFGRGGYTF

J: TRBJ1-4
V: TRBV18
D: TRBD1
size: -
DNA: TGTGCCAGCTCCCTCGACAGGGGGGACGAAAAACTGTTTTTT
CDR3: CASSLDRGDEKLFF

J: TRBJ2-1
V: TRBV6-2/TRBV6-3
D: TRBD2
size: -
DNA: TGTGCCAGCAGCCCAAGCGGGGGGGCCTTTGGCAATGAGCAGTTCTTC
CDR3: CASSPSGGAFGNEQFF

J: TRBJ1-4
V: TRBV2
D: -
size: once
DNA: TGTGCCAGCAGTGAAGCGCAGGGAGGTGGGGAAAAACTGTTTTTT
CDR3: CASSEAQGGGEKLFF

J: TRBJ1-2
V: TRBV7-9
D: TRBD1
size: once
DNA: TGTGCCAGCAGCCACACAGGGGGCCGGGGCTACACCTTC
CDR3: CASSHTGGRGYTF

J: TRBJ1-1
V: TRBV27
D: -
size: -
DNA: TGTGCCAGCAGTTTAGGGGGCGACGCTGAAGCTTTCTTT
CDR3: CASSLGGDAEAFF

J: TRBJ2-4
V: TRBV5-6
D: TRBD2
size: -
DNA: TGTGCCAGCAGCTTGGATAGCGGGGGGAGCATTCAGTACTTC
CDR3: CASSLDSGGSIQYF

J: TRBJ1-6
V: TRBV2
D: TRBD1
size: -
DNA: TGTGCCAGCAAGGGGACAGGGGAGTCTTCACCCCTCCACTTT
CDR3: CASKGTGESSPLHF

J: TRBJ1-2
V: TRBV21-1
D: -
size: -
DNA: TGTGCCAGCCTAAAGACAGGGGATGGCTACACCTTC
CDR3: CASLKTGDGYTF